This passage covers 5 T cell receptor beta chains from one sample sequenced in a study of memory CD4+ T cells and cytomegalovirus serostatus (dated by TCRdb to between 2017 and 2020). The library relied on the immunoSEQ multiplex PCR assay. The immuneACCESS repertoire file appears here via TCRdb, limited to in-frame rearrangements. These files lack a portion of the clones; in checked studies, under half of the deficit traces to unresolved V genes, and the cause of the others is not known. The sample yields tens of thousands of clones; about 78% were counted once. Roughly 0.77% of the sample goes to the ten largest clones. Single viable CD3+CD4+CD8-CD45RO+ cells were sorted as memory CD4+ T cells on a FACSAria II. The sample comprised memory CD4+ T cells from blood. Receptors originate from an adult in good health and CMV-seronegative.

About this clone itself: One junction end does not reproduce the germline sequence, and a read error may be involved. This rearrangement joins TRBV6-1 to TRBJ1-2, with 8 nucleotides matching TRBD1. From germline, CDR1 is MNHNS and CDR2 SASEGT. CDR3 size: 16 residues. As DNA, the CDR3 is TGTGCCATCAGTGAAAAATTATCGGACAGGGCTTATGGCTACACCTTC. Its translation is CAISEKLSDRAYGYTF.

The chain joins TRBV5-1 to TRBJ1-1; a weak D match, TRBD1 (5 bases). V was trimmed by 4 bases and J by 2 bases, leaving 15 bases between them. The CDR3 has 15 residues. Germline-derived CDR1 and CDR2 are SGHRS and YFSETQ. As DNA, the CDR3 is TGCGCCAGCAGCCCGAACCTGGGACCTAACACTGAAGCTTTCTTT. It is translated as CASSPNLGPNTEAFF.

The chain combines TRBV29-1 with TRBJ2-6, with D uncertain. Germline values: CDR1 SQVTM, CDR2 ANQGSEA. The CDR3 spans 15 residues. V was clipped by 3 bases and J by 0 bases, with 9 bases between them. The CDR3 here is CSVDAGASGANVLTF. In nucleotides, the CDR3 is TGCAGCGTTGATGCCGGTGCCTCTGGGGCCAACGTCCTGACTTTC.

The chain links TRBV25-1 to TRBJ2-3; D is possibly TRBD1 (6 bases). Germline CDR1 and CDR2: MGHDK and SYGVNS. V lost 2 bases to trimming and J lost 1 base, with 10 bases between them. The CDR3 loop spans 15 amino acids. In DNA, the CDR3 is TGTGCCAGCAGTGAAAAACAGGGAGGCACAGATACGCAGTATTTT. It yields the protein CASSEKQGGTDTQYF.

The chain combines TRBV2 with TRBJ2-3; 7 bases match TRBD2. The CDR3 contains 14 residues. Germline trimming cut 0 bases from V and 10 bases from J; bases unmatched to any gene: 7. The germline V gene has CDR1 SNHLY and CDR2 FYNNEI. The CDR3 sequence is CASSEARAAGAQYF. The CDR3 coding sequence is TGTGCCAGCAGTGAAGCGCGGGCGGCGGGGGCGCAGTATTTT.